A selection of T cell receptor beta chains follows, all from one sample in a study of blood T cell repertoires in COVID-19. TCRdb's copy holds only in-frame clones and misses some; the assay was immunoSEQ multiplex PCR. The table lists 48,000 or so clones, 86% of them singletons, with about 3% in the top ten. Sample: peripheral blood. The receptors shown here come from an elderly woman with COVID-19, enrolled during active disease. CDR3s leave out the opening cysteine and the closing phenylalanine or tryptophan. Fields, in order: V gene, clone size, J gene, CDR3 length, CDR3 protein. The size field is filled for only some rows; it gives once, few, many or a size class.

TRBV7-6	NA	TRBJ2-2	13	ASTEWTGNTGELF
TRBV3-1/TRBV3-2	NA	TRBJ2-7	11	ASRRTGVDEQY
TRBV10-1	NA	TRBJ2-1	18	ASSEQTRLAGVGSYNEQF
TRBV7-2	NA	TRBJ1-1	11	ASSLAVRAEAF
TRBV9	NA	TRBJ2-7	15	ASSVATGRDNSYEQY
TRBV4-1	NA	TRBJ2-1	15	ASSHGTSGRGGNEQF
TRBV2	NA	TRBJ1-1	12	ASSETGGMTEAF
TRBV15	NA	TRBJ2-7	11	ATSKGQAYEQY
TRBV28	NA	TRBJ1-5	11	ASSFGGAQPQH
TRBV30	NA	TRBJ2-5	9	AWRTGKTQY
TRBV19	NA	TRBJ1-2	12	ASSIDPDRVGYT
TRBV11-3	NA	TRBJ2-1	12	ASSLRRDYNEQF
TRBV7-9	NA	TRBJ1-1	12	ASSPGGQNTEAF
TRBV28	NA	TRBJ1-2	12	ASSQPDSLYGYT
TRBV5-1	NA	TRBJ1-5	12	ASSLGGADQPQH
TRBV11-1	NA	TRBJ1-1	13	ASSSWSGRNTEAF
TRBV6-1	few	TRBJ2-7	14	ASSEQMTGTTYEQY
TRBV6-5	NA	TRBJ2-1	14	ASSYSRRVSREEQF
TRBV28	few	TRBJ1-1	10	ASSPRTALPF
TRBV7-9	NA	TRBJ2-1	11	ASSLLDRSEQF
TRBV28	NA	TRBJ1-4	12	ASSYRNRGEKLF
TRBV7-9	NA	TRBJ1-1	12	ASSRQGGNTEAF
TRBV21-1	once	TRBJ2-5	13	ASSKSGRPQETQY
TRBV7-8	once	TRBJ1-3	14	ASSLRAGTGGITIY
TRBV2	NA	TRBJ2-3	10	ASRLAGDTQY
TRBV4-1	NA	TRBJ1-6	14	ASSQGGSTPNSPLH
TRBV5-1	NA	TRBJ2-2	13	ASSSNRGNTGELF
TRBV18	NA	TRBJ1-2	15	ASSPFLEDRGRYGYT
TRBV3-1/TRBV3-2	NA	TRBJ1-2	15	ASSRGIGSPSNYGYT
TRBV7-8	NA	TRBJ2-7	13	ASSLEPQGLYEQY
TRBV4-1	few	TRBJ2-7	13	ASSHPPGRAYEQY
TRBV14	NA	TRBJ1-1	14	ASSQFTGGESTEAF
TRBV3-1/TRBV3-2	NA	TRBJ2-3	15	ASSPRVSARRTDTQY
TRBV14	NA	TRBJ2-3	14	ASSQAGDMSTDTQY
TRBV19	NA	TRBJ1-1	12	ASSRGGGHTEAF
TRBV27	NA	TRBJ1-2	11	ASSPKGFRGYT
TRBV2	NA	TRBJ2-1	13	ATESGGVRNNEQF
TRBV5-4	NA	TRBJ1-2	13	ASSLAGGTNYGYT
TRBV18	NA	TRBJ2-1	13	ASTRELGLYNEQF
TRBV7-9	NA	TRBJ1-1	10	ASSQGGVEAF
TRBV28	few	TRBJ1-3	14	ASSPTAGQGGNTIY
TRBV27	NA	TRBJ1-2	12	ASKEGVRNYGYT
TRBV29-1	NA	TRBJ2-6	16	SVEAIGDRAKGANVLT
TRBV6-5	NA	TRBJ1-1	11	ASTQGTTGKAF
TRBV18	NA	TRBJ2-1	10	ASSTQGNEQF
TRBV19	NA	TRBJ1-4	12	ASTADRGNEKLF
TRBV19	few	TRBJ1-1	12	ASSIAPRGTEAF
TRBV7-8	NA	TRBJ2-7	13	ASSARQGRTYEQY
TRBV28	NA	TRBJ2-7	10	ASRSSSYEQY
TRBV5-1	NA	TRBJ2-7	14	ASSKNPGQVSDEQY
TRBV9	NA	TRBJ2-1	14	ASSGGTSGSYNEQF
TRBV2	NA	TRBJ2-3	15	ASSEFGGRAGQDTQY
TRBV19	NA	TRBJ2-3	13	ASSILGGGSDTQY
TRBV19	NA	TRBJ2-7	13	ASSHGRGVKDEQY
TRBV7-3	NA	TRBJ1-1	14	ASSLIGTVQNTEAF